This T cell receptor (beta chain) was found in a study of cytomegalovirus exposure and HLA in healthy donors. The CDR3 loop spans 12 amino acids. Germline CDR1 LNHDA, CDR2 SQIVND (reference sequence). Trimming removed 5 bases at V and 1 base at J, with 5 bases between. PCR employed 60 Vbeta and 13 Jbeta primers. Method: immunoSEQ multiplex PCR; TCRdb's copy keeps in-frame clones and lacks some. The table lists approximately 120,000 clones, 69% of them singletons. General study findings and limits: Highly shared sequence variants in one cluster were likely a sequencing artifact. Follow-up analysis later connected one missense variant in DCLRE1C with trimming of TCR beta V- and J-genes. Across donors, presence/absence analyses took sequencing depth to be roughly uniform. An analysis that was carried out later associated about 17,000 TCR beta sequences with HLA alleles at 0.05 false discovery rate.

Remarks on this clone: Its antigen is unknown.

The rearrangement joins TRBV19 to TRBJ2-5; no firm D call. Source material: PBMCs. The sequence was collected from a woman in her seventies in good health and CMV-seropositive. In DNA, the CDR3 is TGTGCCAGTAGTCAGTCCCAAGAGACCCAGTACTTC. Its protein product is CASSQSQETQYF.